These 21 T cell receptor beta chains originate from one sample sequenced in a study of OX40 agonist ivuxolimab in advanced cancers. Sequencing used immunoSEQ multiplex PCR; TCRdb keeps in-frame clones, though not all of them. The sample contains approximately 26,000 clones, about 88% of which appear only once. The sample was CD4+ or CD8+ T cells sorted from blood, taken in a trial of the OX40 agonist ivuxolimab. The receptors come from an adult with an advanced solid tumor such as melanoma, head and neck, liver or kidney cancer.

This clone was seen just once. This chain connects TRBV19 to TRBJ1-1, with 7 bases that match TRBD1. This CDR3 contains 15 residues. Germline V gives CDR1 LNHDA, CDR2 SQIVND (reference sequence). V was clipped by 2 bases and J by 4 bases; unmatched bases: 7. This CDR3 is CASSISGGGGTEAFF. The CDR3 DNA reads TGTGCCAGTAGTATAAGTGGAGGGGGCGGCACTGAAGCTTTCTTT.

The V gene is TRBV9, the J gene TRBJ2-1, with unresolved D. Germline CDR1 reads SGDLS; CDR2 reads YYNGEE. This CDR3 contains 12 residues. V lost 4 bases and J lost 9, with 11 bases in between. The CDR3 protein is CASSLSDGEQFF. The CDR3 bases are TGTGCCAGCAGCTTGTCCGACGGTGAGCAGTTCTTC.

The chain couples TRBV11-3 to TRBJ1-2, with 7 bases aligning to TRBD1. V lost 1 base and J lost 4; bases outside the gene matches: 6. The CDR3 runs 15 residues. CDR1 and CDR2 (germline): SGHNT, YENEEA. Written as DNA, the CDR3 is TGTGCCAGCAGCTTAGGAGACAGGGTAACCTATGGCTACACCTTC. Its translation is CASSLGDRVTYGYTF.

The gene calls are TRBV28 and TRBJ2-6; D gene ambiguous. Germline V gives CDR1 MDHEN, CDR2 SYDVKM. The CDR3 is 17 amino acids. Trimming cost V 6 bases and J 4 bases, with 19 bases left between them. The CDR3 DNA follows: TGTGCCAGCAGCCCTTCACCAAGAAAGGCGGGGGCCAACGTCCTGACTTTC. Protein: CASSPSPRKAGANVLTF.

The rearrangement uses TRBV5-1 and TRBJ1-1; possibly TRBD1 for D (5 bases). The length of the CDR3 is 15 residues. The ends were cut back, 4 bases at V and 3 bases at J, with 16 bases in the middle. The germline CDR1 and CDR2 sequences are SGHRS and YFSETQ. This CDR3 reads CASSHHGGEDTEAFF. The CDR3, as DNA: TGCGCCAGCAGCCACCACGGGGGGGAGGACACTGAAGCTTTCTTT.

This clone was counted a single time. The V and J genes are TRBV4-3 and TRBJ2-7, with D possibly being TRBD1 (6 bases). The V end lost 0 bases, the J end lost 9 bases, and 15 bases lay between the germline ends. The germline CDR1 and CDR2 sequences are LGHNA and YSLEER. This CDR3 region has 14 residues. The chain's CDR3 is CASSQDRGVIGQYF. CDR3 sequence (DNA): TGCGCCAGCAGCCAAGACAGGGGAGTCATCGGGCAGTACTTC.

The rearrangement uses TRBV5-6 and TRBJ1-2, with no clear D. The CDR3 length is 15 residues. Germline V gives CDR1 SGHDT, CDR2 YYEEEE. The V end lost 3 bases, the J end lost 4 bases, and 16 bases lay between the germline ends. CDR3 sequence reads: CASSSTLRQIYGYTF. Written as DNA, the CDR3 is TGTGCCAGCAGCTCGACCCTCCGGCAGATCTATGGCTACACCTTC. The full variable domain, with the rest looked up from reference TRBV5-6 and TRBJ1-2, is DAGVTQSPTHLIKTRGQQVTLRCSPKSGHDTVSWYQQALGQGPQFIFQYYEEEERQRGNFPDRFSGHQFPNYSSELNVNALLLGDSALYLCASSSTLRQIYGYTFGSGTRLTVV.

This chain links TRBV11-2 with TRBJ2-2; the D is unclear. The CDR3 consists of 13 residues. V was pared by 6 bases and J by 3 bases, with 8 bases between. Germline CDR1 reads SGHAT; CDR2 reads FQNNGV. CDR3 DNA: TGTGCCAGCAGTTTGACCTACACCGGGGAGCTGTTTTTT. Residues: CASSLTYTGELFF. The variable domain in full, with the rest retrieved from reference TRBV11-2 and TRBJ2-2, is EAGVAQSPRYKIIEKRQSVAFWCNPISGHATLYWYQQILGQGPKLLIQFQNNGVVDDSQLPKDRFSAERLKGVDSTLKIQPAKLEDSAVYLCASSLTYTGELFFGEGSRLTVL.

This clone was observed once. The rearrangement joins TRBV5-1 to TRBJ2-1; D is ambiguous. This CDR3 region has 13 residues. Germline V CDR1 and CDR2: SGHRS, YFSETQ. V lost 0 bases, J lost 8 bases, and 9 bases lay in between. CDR3 DNA sequence: TGCGCCAGCAGCTTGGTTAGGGAAGATGAGCAGTTCTTC. Translated: CASSLVREDEQFF.

This chain uses TRBV5-4 with TRBJ2-3; TRBD2 aligns across 10 bases. The V and J ends lost 0 bases and 1 base, in that order; junction bases with no gene match: 11. Germline CDR1 and CDR2: SGHNT and YYREEE (reference sequence). The CDR3 length is 19 residues. The CDR3 nucleotides read TGTGCCAGCAGCTTGGCCGAATCTAGCGGGAGAGTGGGCACAGATACGCAGTATTTT. Protein product: CASSLAESSGRVGTDTQYF.

This chain uses TRBV4-3 with TRBJ1-1; 8 positions match TRBD1. V shed 8 bases, J shed 2 bases, and the junction held 4 bases outside the gene matches. This CDR3 has 13 amino acids. Germline CDR1 and CDR2: LGHNA and YSLEER. This CDR3 is CASSDRENTEAFF. The CDR3 bases are TGCGCCAGCTCGGACAGGGAAAACACTGAAGCTTTCTTT.

This CDR3 is CASSIREGYNEQFF. The CDR3 DNA is TGTGCCAGTAGTATCCGGGAGGGCTACAATGAGCAGTTCTTC. This chain uses TRBV19 with TRBJ2-1, with 8 bases that match TRBD2. Germline CDR1 and CDR2: LNHDA and SQIVND (reference sequence). The CDR3 is made up of 14 amino acids. Losses at the gene ends were 3 bases for V and 3 bases for J; bases not matched to a gene: 1.

This clone appeared a single time. The V and J genes are TRBV9 and TRBJ2-7; D tentatively fits TRBD1 or TRBD2 (5 bases each). V was trimmed by 0 bases and J by 1 base, leaving 11 bases between them. This CDR3 spans 15 amino acids. Germline loops: CDR1 SGDLS, CDR2 YYNGEE. The DNA of the CDR3 is TGTGCCAGCAGCGTAGGAGGGGAAGGTTCCTACGAGCAGTACTTC. Amino acid sequence: CASSVGGEGSYEQYF.

The chain joins TRBV4-2 to TRBJ1-5; D is perhaps TRBD1 (6 bases). Germline values: CDR1 LGHNA, CDR2 YNFKEQ. The CDR3 is 15 amino acids. The germline V and J ends were trimmed by 1 base and 6 bases, with 13 bases remaining between them. CDR3 sequence: CASSQVEGGGQPQHF. CDR3 nucleotide sequence: TGTGCCAGCAGCCAAGTCGAGGGGGGCGGTCAGCCCCAGCATTTT.

This clone came up a few times. The chain is built from TRBV27 and TRBJ1-3; D not certain. Trimming shortened V by 2 bases and J by 4 bases, and 9 bases separated the two germline ends. Germline V CDR1 and CDR2: MNHEY, SMNVEV (reference sequence). The CDR3 runs 14 residues. The CDR3 region has the DNA TGTGCCAGCAGTTTAACGAAGACCGGAAACACCATATATTTT. This codes for CASSLTKTGNTIYF.

The chain links TRBV19 to TRBJ1-5; TRBD1 is a possible D gene (6 bases). The CDR3 loop spans 14 amino acids. The ends were cut back, 3 bases at V and 10 bases at J, with 16 bases in the middle. Germline lookup yields CDR1 LNHDA and CDR2 SQIVND (reference sequence). The CDR3 loop reads CASSMEGGLEPQHF. The CDR3 nucleotides read TGTGCCAGTAGTATGGAGGGGGGGCTGGAACCCCAGCATTTT.

V and J are TRBV6-1 and TRBJ2-1; D is uncertain. The CDR3 is made up of 18 amino acids. From germline, CDR1 is MNHNS and CDR2 SASEGT. V dropped 0 bases and J dropped 0 bases, with 15 bases sitting between them. DNA of the CDR3: TGTGCCAGCAGTGAAGCTCCCCTGACTCAAAGCTCCTACAATGAGCAGTTCTTC. Translating it yields CASSEAPLTQSSYNEQFF.

This sequence joins TRBV27 and TRBJ1-5; D not resolved. Germline CDR1 reads MNHEY; CDR2 reads SMNVEV (reference sequence). CDR3 length: 13 residues. The V end lost 5 bases, the J end lost 5 bases, and 10 bases lay between the germline ends. CDR3 nucleotides: TGTGCCAGCAGTCCCAGCGCTGATCAGCCCCAGCATTTT. It translates to CASSPSADQPQHF.

On this clone: A far bigger clonotype differs at one base, so this is likely a read error. The chain recombines TRBV13 with TRBJ2-7; no definite D call. V lost 1 base, J lost 0 bases, and 4 bases lay in between. This CDR3 has 13 amino acids. CDR1 and CDR2 from the germline V gene are PRHDT and FYEKMQ (reference sequence). The CDR3 loop reads CASSLVSSYEQYF. For the CDR3, the DNA is TGTGCCAGCAGCTTAGTTAGCTCCTACGAGCAGTACTTC.

This rearrangement joins TRBV27 to TRBJ2-7; TRBD1 or TRBD2 may be the D gene (5 bases each). Germline assignment: CDR1 MNHEY and CDR2 SMNVEV (reference sequence). The V gene lost 4 bases and the J gene lost 1 base, with 11 bases spanning the gap. This CDR3 region has 14 residues. The CDR3 nucleotides read TGTGCCAGCAGTTCCGGGGCCGGATCCTACGAGCAGTACTTC. This codes for CASSSGAGSYEQYF.

This clone has more than one count but fewer than ten. The chain recombines TRBV5-5 with TRBJ2-7; D gene uncertain. The length of the CDR3 is 12 residues. Germline CDR1 is SGHKS and CDR2 is YYEKEE (reference sequence). Between the trimmed V and J ends, which lost 0 bases and 5 bases, there was a span of 6 bases. This CDR3 reads CASSLAGNEQYF. CDR3 coding DNA: TGTGCCAGCAGCTTGGCTGGAAACGAGCAGTACTTC.